The rows below give T cell receptor beta chains drawn from one sample of a study of cytomegalovirus exposure and HLA in healthy donors. The table came from immunoSEQ multiplex PCR; TCRdb's copy has only in-frame clones and leaves some out. The sample lists around 130,000 clones; just under 80% were seen once. Sequenced: PBMCs. These receptors were obtained from a woman younger than 30 in good health and CMV-seronegative. CDR3s include the opening cysteine and the closing phenylalanine or tryptophan.

>TRBV5-1|TRBJ2-7
CASSLIGSGNEQYF
>TRBV5-1|TRBJ1-1
CASSLVGDYGSEAFF
>TRBV19|TRBJ2-1
CASSRRELNEQFF
>TRBV30|TRBJ2-7
CAPNRRQGYHEQYF
>TRBV29-1|TRBJ1-2
CSVVLSGDYGYTF
>TRBV11-3|TRBJ2-2
CASSLDRGGELFF
>TRBV2|TRBJ2-1
CASSALSGRGNGQFF
>TRBV4-2|TRBJ2-1
CASSQDPTIGEQFF
>TRBV10-3|TRBJ2-7
CAISESSLNEQYF
>TRBV21-1|TRBJ2-3
CASSKVPARGWADTQYF
>TRBV5-4|TRBJ2-2
CASSLETSGSGELFF
>TRBV7-2|TRBJ2-1
CASNPLAGDNEQFF
>TRBV14|TRBJ2-7
CASSPQTGTSGSEQYF
>TRBV11-2|TRBJ2-5
CASSPGQGRGETQYF
>TRBV5-1|TRBJ1-3
CASSLETGQGFSSGNTIYF
>TRBV7-8|TRBJ1-5
CASSLAGKNSNQPQHF
>TRBV7-6|TRBJ2-3
CASSLFPRGGPTDTQYF
>TRBV7-9|TRBJ2-4
CASSLARASLAKNIQYF
>TRBV4-2|TRBJ2-1
CASSLTVGQHNEQFF
>TRBV19|TRBJ1-2
CATTDRAGGYTF